Listed here are 21 T cell receptor beta chains from one sample, sequenced in a study of blood T cell repertoires in COVID-19. Measured with immunoSEQ multiplex PCR; TCRdb has only the in-frame clones, and not every one. Among about 280,000 clones, 85% were seen once, and the ten largest hold approximately 5.1%. Sequencing input: peripheral blood. All receptors derive from a man aged 45-60 years with active or convalescent COVID-19.

The chain carries TRBV5-1 and TRBJ2-2; unclear D gene. The CDR3 sequence is 15 residues long. The germline V gene encodes CDR1 SGHRS and CDR2 YFSETQ. Trimming took 0 bases from V and 8 from J, leaving 14 bases between them. CDR3 residues: CASSLETLTGGELFF. CDR3 DNA: TGCGCCAGCAGCTTGGAGACTTTAACGGGTGGGGAGCTGTTTTTT.

The chain carries TRBV6-2 or TRBV6-3 and TRBJ2-7; no definite D call. From germline, CDR1 is MNHEY and CDR2 SVGEGT. V dropped 2 bases and J dropped 0 bases, with 20 bases sitting between them. This CDR3 region has 18 residues. CDR3 protein: CASSYLTPRATRSYEQYF. DNA for the CDR3: TGTGCCAGCAGTTACCTAACCCCGCGAGCCACTCGCTCCTACGAGCAGTACTTC.

This chain connects TRBV10-2 to TRBJ2-7; D is possibly TRBD1 (5 bases). Germline-derived CDR1 and CDR2 are WSHSY and SAAADI. V was shortened by 2 bases and J by 1 base, with 12 bases between the two germline ends. This CDR3 has 15 amino acids. CDR3 sequence reads: CASSERRVGSYEQYF. CDR3 DNA sequence: TGCGCCAGCAGTGAGCGCAGGGTCGGTTCCTACGAGCAGTACTTC.

The chain is built from TRBV7-2 and TRBJ1-4, with 7 bases aligning to TRBD1. Germline V gene sequence: CDR1 SGHTA, CDR2 FQGNSA. The CDR3 runs 13 residues. The trim removed 5 bases at V and 10 bases at J, leaving 7 bases unmatched. This CDR3 reads CASSPDRVAKLFF. The CDR3 DNA reads as TGTGCCAGCAGCCCAGACAGGGTGGCAAAACTGTTTTTT.

V is TRBV5-1 and J is TRBJ2-2; weak D call: TRBD2 (6 bases). Trimming removed 4 bases from V and 5 bases from J, with 9 bases in between. The CDR3 totals 13 residues. Germline V gives CDR1 SGHRS, CDR2 YFSETQ. CDR3 protein: CASSPSETGELFF. The CDR3 region has the DNA TGCGCCAGCAGCCCTAGCGAAACCGGGGAGCTGTTTTTT. Drawing the rest from reference TRBV5-1 and TRBJ2-2, the complete variable domain is KAGVTQTPRYLIKTRGQQVTLSCSPISGHRSVSWYQQTPGQGLQFLFEYFSETQRNKGNFPGRFSGRQFSNSRSEMNVSTLELGDSALYLCASSPSETGELFFGEGSRLTVL.

This rearrangement joins TRBV29-1 to TRBJ2-5; the match to TRBD1 covers 8 bases. V dropped 3 bases and J dropped 4; count of bases not matched to a gene: 1. The CDR3 sequence is 12 residues long. From germline, CDR1 is SQVTM and CDR2 ANQGSEA. The CDR3 loop reads CSVDRGRETQYF. For the CDR3, the DNA is TGCAGCGTTGACAGGGGGCGAGAGACCCAGTACTTC.

CDR3 bases: TGCGCCAGCAGGTCCGGGATTAACACCGGGGAGCTGTTTTTT. Residues: CASRSGINTGELFF. V usage is TRBV5-1 and J usage is TRBJ2-2; weak D call: TRBD2 (5 bases). Germline CDR1 is SGHRS and CDR2 is YFSETQ. Trimming stripped 5 bases from V and 2 bases from J, with 10 bases between. CDR3 size: 14 residues. Full variable domain (rest looked up from reference TRBV5-1 and TRBJ2-2): KAGVTQTPRYLIKTRGQQVTLSCSPISGHRSVSWYQQTPGQGLQFLFEYFSETQRNKGNFPGRFSGRQFSNSRSEMNVSTLELGDSALYLCASRSGINTGELFFGEGSRLTVL.

This rearrangement joins TRBV7-3 to TRBJ1-1; TRBD1 aligns across 8 bases. This CDR3 contains 17 residues. Germline-derived CDR1 and CDR2 are SGHTA and FQGTGA. The ends lost 0 bases at V and 1 base at J; junction bases unmatched: 7. The chain's CDR3 is CASSLTPWQGANTEAFF. DNA for the CDR3: TGTGCCAGCAGCTTAACTCCCTGGCAGGGGGCGAACACTGAAGCTTTCTTT.

V and J are TRBV5-1 and TRBJ2-1, with 7 bases that match TRBD2. With V trimmed by 4 bases and J by 5 bases, 18 bases remained unmatched. The CDR3 is 18 amino acids. The germline gives CDR1 SGHRS, CDR2 YFSETQ. The CDR3 protein is CASSLTGGFGVLDNEQFF. CDR3 nucleotides: TGCGCCAGCAGCCTCACGGGGGGATTTGGGGTTCTGGACAATGAGCAGTTCTTC.

This chain connects TRBV25-1 to TRBJ1-3; D not resolved. The CDR3 spans 14 residues. Trimming stripped 3 bases from V and 0 bases from J, with 6 bases between. In germline, CDR1 is MGHDK, CDR2 SYGVNS. The CDR3 loop reads CASSDSVSGNTIYF. The CDR3 DNA reads TGTGCCAGCAGTGATTCGGTCTCTGGAAACACCATATATTTT.

The chain recombines TRBV4-2 with TRBJ2-3; the D gene is possibly TRBD2 (5 bases). Trimming took off 3 bases at V and 2 bases at J, with 12 bases between the two ends. CDR3 length: 15 amino acids. Per the germline V gene, CDR1 is LGHNA and CDR2 is YNFKEQ. The CDR3 sequence: CASSQQAGYTDTQYF. CDR3 DNA sequence: TGTGCCAGCAGCCAGCAGGCGGGCTACACAGATACGCAGTATTTT.

This clone has more than one count but fewer than ten. The chain is built from TRBV2 and TRBJ1-6, with 7 bases that match TRBD1. CDR3 length: 14 residues. CDR1 is SNHLY, CDR2 FYNNEI, per germline. The V segment lost 4 bases and the J segment 8 bases; nucleotides outside the gene matches: 5. The CDR3 loop reads CASSARQGYSPLHF. In nucleotides, the CDR3 is TGTGCCAGCAGTGCTCGACAGGGTTATTCACCCCTCCACTTT.

The chain carries TRBV7-3 and TRBJ2-3; D might be TRBD1 (7 bases). Looked up from germline, CDR1 is SGHTA and CDR2 is FQGTGA. The V and J ends lost 3 bases and 2 bases respectively, with 12 bases between them. CDR3 length equals 15 residues. In DNA form, the CDR3 reads TGTGCCAGCAGCTTCCAGGGGGGAAACACAGATACGCAGTATTTT. The encoded protein is CASSFQGGNTDTQYF.

The chain joins TRBV12-5 to TRBJ2-7; a possible D gene is TRBD1 (5 bases). V lost 2 bases and J 5 bases, leaving 7 bases between the germline ends. This CDR3 region has 12 residues. Germline V gene lookup returns CDR1 LGHNT and CDR2 FRNRAP. CDR3 protein: CASGLKGNEQYF. DNA for the CDR3: TGTGCTAGTGGTTTGAAGGGGAACGAGCAGTACTTC.

The sample holds one count of this clone. This chain links TRBV10-2 with TRBJ2-1, with 7 bases identical to TRBD2. This CDR3 spans 15 amino acids. Unmatched junction bases numbered 14, after V lost 5 bases and J lost 10 bases. CDR1 is WSHSY, CDR2 SAAADI, per germline. Here the CDR3 reads CASSFLAESLLEQFF. The CDR3, as DNA: TGCGCCAGCAGTTTTCTAGCGGAGAGCTTATTGGAGCAGTTCTTC.

The chain is built from TRBV6-2 or TRBV6-3 and TRBJ1-1; D might be TRBD1 (5 bases). This CDR3 is built from 14 residues. V lost 5 bases and J lost 5, with 15 bases in between. Germline values: CDR1 MNHEY, CDR2 SVGEGT. CDR3 DNA sequence: TGTGCCAGCAGTGAGAGCAGGGCCAGGACTGAAGCTTTCTTT. It encodes CASSESRARTEAFF.

This chain connects TRBV7-8 to TRBJ2-6; D may be TRBD1 (6 bases). V was clipped by 5 bases and J by 0 bases, with 14 bases between them. The V gene's germline CDR1 is SGHVS and CDR2 FQNEAQ. The CDR3 sequence is 17 residues long. The CDR3 region has the DNA TGTGCCAGCAGCAAGATTGGACAGCCCTCTGGGGCCAACGTCCTGACTTTC. This gives the protein CASSKIGQPSGANVLTF.

The chain combines TRBV5-1 with TRBJ1-1, with D possibly being TRBD1 (5 bases). CDR1 is SGHRS and CDR2 is YFSETQ in the germline V gene. This CDR3 has 13 amino acids. Trimming left V 6 bases short and J 1 base short, with 10 bases between. Here the CDR3 reads CASKQAPNTEAFF. The CDR3 coding sequence is TGCGCCAGCAAACAGGCCCCGAACACTGAAGCTTTCTTT.

This clone was observed a handful of times. This sequence joins TRBV25-1 and TRBJ1-1; TRBD1 agrees at 8 bases. CDR1 is MGHDK, CDR2 SYGVNS, per germline. Trimming cost V 6 bases and J 3 bases; bases outside gene matches: 0. The CDR3 is 12 residues long. The CDR3 here is CASRGQDTEAFF. In DNA form, the CDR3 reads TGTGCCAGCAGGGGACAGGACACTGAAGCTTTCTTT.

This clone was found once. The rearrangement uses TRBV30 and TRBJ2-1; TRBD1 matches at 7 bases. Germline assignment: CDR1 GTSNPN and CDR2 SVGIG (reference sequence). V gave up 3 bases and J gave up 6 bases; unmatched junction bases: 5. The CDR3 runs 13 residues. The CDR3 DNA is TGTGCCTGGAGGACAGGGTGGGTCAATGAGCAGTTCTTC. Its translation: CAWRTGWVNEQFF.

The chain recombines TRBV7-2 with TRBJ2-7, with TRBD2 identical over 8 bases. Germline CDR1 SGHTA, CDR2 FQGNSA. V shed 4 bases and J 2 bases; nucleotides not matched to a gene: 4. This CDR3 comprises 14 residues. CDR3 loop: CASSSGTRTYEQYF. CDR3 bases: TGTGCCAGCAGCTCCGGGACTAGGACCTACGAGCAGTACTTC.